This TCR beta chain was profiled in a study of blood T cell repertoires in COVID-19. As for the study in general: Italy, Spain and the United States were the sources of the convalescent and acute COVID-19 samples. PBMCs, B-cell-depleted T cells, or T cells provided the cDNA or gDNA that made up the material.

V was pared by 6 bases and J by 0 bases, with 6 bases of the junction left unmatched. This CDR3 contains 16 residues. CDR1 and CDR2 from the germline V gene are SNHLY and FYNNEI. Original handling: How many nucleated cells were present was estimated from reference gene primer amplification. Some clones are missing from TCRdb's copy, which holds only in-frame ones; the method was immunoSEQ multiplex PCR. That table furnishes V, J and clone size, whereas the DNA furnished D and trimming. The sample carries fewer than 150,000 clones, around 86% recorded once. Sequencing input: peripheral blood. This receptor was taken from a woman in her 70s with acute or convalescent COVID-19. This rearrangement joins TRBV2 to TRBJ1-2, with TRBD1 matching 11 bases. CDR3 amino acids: CASSGTGGTTNYGYTF. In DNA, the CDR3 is TGTGCCAGCAGCGGGACAGGGGGAACTACTAACTATGGCTACACCTTC.